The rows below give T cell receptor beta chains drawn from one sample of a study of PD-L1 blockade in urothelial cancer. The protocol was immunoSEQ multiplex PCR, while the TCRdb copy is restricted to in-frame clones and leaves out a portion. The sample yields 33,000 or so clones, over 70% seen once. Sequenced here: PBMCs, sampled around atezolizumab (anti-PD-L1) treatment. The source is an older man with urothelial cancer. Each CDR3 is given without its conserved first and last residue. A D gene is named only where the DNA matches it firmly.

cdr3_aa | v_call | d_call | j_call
ASSASAASGGGYT | TRBV18 | - | TRBJ1-2
ASMAGVHEQY | TRBV2 | - | TRBJ2-7
ASGDRSNQPQH | TRBV7-8 | - | TRBJ1-5
ASSEARGYGYT | TRBV6-1 | - | TRBJ1-2
ASSPQQGPGEAF | TRBV5-1 | - | TRBJ1-1
ASSPGPTSNYGYT | TRBV7-2 | - | TRBJ1-2
ASSDRAGNEQY | TRBV5-1 | TRBD1 | TRBJ2-7
ASSALQGDYGYT | TRBV5-1 | - | TRBJ1-2
ASSLPRGYGYT | TRBV28 | - | TRBJ1-2
ASSRTASGNQPQH | TRBV19 | - | TRBJ1-5
ASSLGTSGGEQF | TRBV7-8 | TRBD2 | TRBJ2-1
ASSVETGDSGNTIY | TRBV9 | TRBD1 | TRBJ1-3
ASNGGKGTGELF | TRBV19 | - | TRBJ2-2
ASSVDYNNEQF | TRBV5-4 | - | TRBJ2-1
AWSDVRGYGYT | TRBV30 | - | TRBJ1-2
ASSLEGTSNNEQF | TRBV7-2 | - | TRBJ2-1
ASSPGGGYTGELF | TRBV7-6 | TRBD2 | TRBJ2-2
ASSSGLAGGFWETQY | TRBV5-1 | TRBD2 | TRBJ2-5
ASSPLAGRYNEQF | TRBV6-5 | TRBD2 | TRBJ2-1
ASSLRAGVRGEQF | TRBV7-3 | - | TRBJ2-1
ASSGDRGGYYGYT | TRBV11-2 | TRBD1 | TRBJ1-2
ASSFKPRDTRRTDTQY | TRBV27 | - | TRBJ2-3
ASSFGRVYEQY | TRBV28 | - | TRBJ2-7
ASSSSRPNRVPTPGYT | TRBV28 | - | TRBJ1-2
ASSIGHAITDTQY | TRBV5-1 | - | TRBJ2-3
ASSFGAAWVSYT | TRBV5-6 | - | TRBJ1-2
ASSLFGRGPTRPGELF | TRBV7-2 | TRBD1 | TRBJ2-2
SVDSDPPSGELF | TRBV29-1 | - | TRBJ2-2
ASSLWESTDTQY | TRBV7-2 | - | TRBJ2-3
ASSTRTSGRSGELF | TRBV5-4 | TRBD2 | TRBJ2-2
ASSADLVDTDTQY | TRBV9 | - | TRBJ2-3
ASSPGSSGEQY | TRBV18 | - | TRBJ2-7
ASSRRDRGTDTQY | TRBV19 | TRBD1 | TRBJ2-3
ASSRLQPQDEQY | TRBV5-1 | - | TRBJ2-7
ASSLGQIYEQY | TRBV7-2 | - | TRBJ2-7
ASSRDRVSYGYT | TRBV19 | TRBD1 | TRBJ1-2
AWRKTGAYGYT | TRBV30 | TRBD1 | TRBJ1-2
ASSSLQGGPEAF | TRBV19 | - | TRBJ1-1
ASSWDRGHEQY | TRBV5-6 | TRBD1 | TRBJ2-7
ASSVATGTEAF | TRBV9 | - | TRBJ1-1
ASSPGPSSYNEQF | TRBV5-1 | - | TRBJ2-1
ASSIRQVSYEQY | TRBV19 | - | TRBJ2-7
ASSLKLRDSYNSPLH | TRBV27 | TRBD1 | TRBJ1-6
ASGRGSTNEKLF | TRBV4-1 | - | TRBJ1-4
ASSEGLAANTGELF | TRBV9 | TRBD2 | TRBJ2-2
ASSVEAGRIYEQY | TRBV9 | - | TRBJ2-7
ASSSHKNTEAF | TRBV18 | - | TRBJ1-1
SVDIGSDTQY | TRBV29-1 | - | TRBJ2-3
ASSLDRRQF | TRBV5-4 | - | TRBJ2-1
ASTAGGPETQY | TRBV6-6 | - | TRBJ2-5
ASSRDRGTSPLH | TRBV18 | TRBD1 | TRBJ1-6
ASSPDTYSNQPQH | TRBV2 | - | TRBJ1-5
ASSPTGQPYEQY | TRBV19 | TRBD1 | TRBJ2-7
ASRGTGGEGYT | TRBV6-5 | TRBD1 | TRBJ1-2
ASTADRGAEKLF | TRBV27 | TRBD1 | TRBJ1-4
ASSPRQGDTGELF | TRBV18 | TRBD1 | TRBJ2-2
ASSLGGTSGIFTGDTQY | TRBV7-9 | TRBD2 | TRBJ2-3
ASSQQRGQGSPGANVLT | TRBV4-1 | TRBD1 | TRBJ2-6